This T cell receptor (beta chain) derives from a study of OX40 agonist ivuxolimab in advanced cancers. As for the study in general: Averaging roughly 60 years in age, with a range of about 23 to 79, the cohort was 82.7% male. Study-level points and caveats: Clonal expansion was seen in CD4+ and CD8+ blood T cells by week 6 at 0.1 to 3.0 mg/kg. CD8+ T cells were the subset that, on average, had more expanded clones than CD4+.

The CDR3 contains 13 residues. Germline CDR1 reads SGHNT; CDR2 reads YYREEE (reference sequence). Trimming removed 3 bases at V and 4 bases at J, with 10 bases between. Profiled with immunoSEQ multiplex PCR; TCRdb holds only in-frame clones, not every one. The sample lists tens of thousands of clones; about 88% were seen once. With baseline, cycle 4 day 1, and cycle 7 day 1 as timepoints, blood was sampled. This clone has more than one count but fewer than ten. Its antigen remains unidentified. The clonotype was recovered from an adult with an advanced solid tumor such as melanoma, head and neck, liver or kidney cancer. The specimen comprised CD4+ or CD8+ T cells sorted from blood, sampled in a trial of the OX40 agonist ivuxolimab. The chain recombines TRBV5-4 with TRBJ1-2; D unclear. The DNA of the CDR3 is TGTGCCAGCAGCTCAGGACCGGTCTATGGCTACACCTTC. Residues: CASSSGPVYGYTF.